This T cell receptor (beta chain) appears in the sequencing data of a study of blood T cell repertoires in COVID-19. Study overall: T cells, B-cell-depleted T cells, or PBMCs provided the cDNA or gDNA that served as material.

While infection was still active, Seattle patients were enrolled and then followed longitudinally. TCRdb's copy holds only in-frame clones and misses some; the assay was immunoSEQ multiplex PCR. The sample shows 85,000 to 120,000 clones, around 90% of them seen only once. This CDR3 spans 14 amino acids. Germline CDR1 is PRHDT and CDR2 is FYEKMQ (reference sequence). Trimming cost V 1 base and J 4 bases, with 10 bases left between them. This chain uses TRBV13 with TRBJ1-1, with unresolved D. Sample: peripheral blood. This sequence was found in a woman aged 50 to 65 with COVID-19, enrolled during active disease. This CDR3 reads CASSLVADVTEAFF. The CDR3 DNA sequence: TGTGCCAGCAGCTTAGTAGCGGACGTCACTGAAGCTTTCTTT.